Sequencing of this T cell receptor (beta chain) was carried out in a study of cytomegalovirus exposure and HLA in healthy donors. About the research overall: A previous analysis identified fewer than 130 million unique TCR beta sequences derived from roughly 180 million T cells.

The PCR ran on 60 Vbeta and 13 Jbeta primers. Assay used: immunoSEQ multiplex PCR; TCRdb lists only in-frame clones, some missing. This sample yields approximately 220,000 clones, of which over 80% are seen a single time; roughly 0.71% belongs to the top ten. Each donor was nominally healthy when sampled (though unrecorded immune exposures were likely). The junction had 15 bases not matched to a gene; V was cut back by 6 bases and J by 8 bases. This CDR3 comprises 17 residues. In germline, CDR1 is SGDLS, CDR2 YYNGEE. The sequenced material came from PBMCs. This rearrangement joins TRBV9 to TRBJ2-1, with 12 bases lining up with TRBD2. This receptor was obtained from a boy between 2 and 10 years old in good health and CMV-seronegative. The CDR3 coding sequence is TGTGCCAGCAAGTCAGCCAGACCTAGCGGGGGGGCCCATGAGCAGTTCTTC. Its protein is CASKSARPSGGAHEQFF.